A single sample is the source of the 22 T cell receptor beta chains below, sequenced in a study of early T cells in non-severe SARS-CoV-2 infection. A single record per CDR3 protein comes from TCRdb applying MiXCR to the 5' RACE reads. The table has about 60,000 distinct CDR3 sequences, about 15% seen once. Sequenced material: whole blood, taken at baseline. Receptors originate from an adult who was a healthcare worker with PCR-confirmed SARS-CoV-2 infection or an uninfected control (not recorded which).

V gene TRBV28 combines with J gene TRBJ2-7; TRBD1 matches 12 bases. From germline, CDR1 is MDHEN and CDR2 SYDVKM. There are 14 residues in the CDR3. Germline trimming cut 5 bases from V and 6 bases from J; bases unmatched to any gene: 5. CDR3 sequence reads: CASSVGTGGGEQYF. DNA of the CDR3: TGTGCCAGCAGTGTCGGGACAGGGGGCGGCGAGCAGTACTTC.

J is TRBJ1-5 and V is TRBV10-2, with 7 bases fitting TRBD1. Germline-derived CDR1 and CDR2 are WSHSY and SAAADI. The CDR3 runs to 13 residues. Trimming took 7 bases from V and 6 from J; bases not matched to a gene: 6. For the CDR3, the DNA is TGCGCCAGCACGACAGGGCCGCCTCAGCCCCAGCATTTT. Its protein product is CASTTGPPQPQHF.

V and J are TRBV29-1 and TRBJ2-5; 8 bases agree with TRBD1. The ends lost 2 bases at V and 5 bases at J; junction bases unmatched: 4. Germline-derived CDR1 and CDR2 are SQVTM and ANQGSEA. This CDR3 comprises 13 residues. CDR3 amino acids: CSVERQGAETQYF. The DNA of the CDR3 is TGCAGCGTTGAACGGCAGGGGGCGGAGACCCAGTACTTC.

This clonotype came up a few times. The chain combines TRBV12-3 or TRBV12-4 with TRBJ1-1; perhaps TRBD1 as D (6 bases). The germline V and J ends were trimmed by 5 bases and 4 bases, with 26 bases remaining between them. CDR3 length: 18 residues. The CDR3 bases are TGTGCCAGCAGTCGACCCCCCTGGGAGACAGGTCTGGTCACTGAAGCTTTCTTT. It encodes CASSRPPWETGLVTEAFF.

In this sample, this clonotype turned up many times. The rearrangement links TRBV20-1 to TRBJ2-3; no definite D call. Germline CDR1 is DFQATT and CDR2 is SNEGSKA (reference sequence). Deletions cut 3 bases from V and 5 bases from J, with 15 bases between. CDR3 length equals 14 residues. This chain's CDR3 is CSASSTQHGDTQYF. CDR3 nucleotide sequence: TGCAGTGCTAGTTCTACTCAACACGGAGATACGCAGTATTTT.

The rearrangement links TRBV5-1 to TRBJ1-6; the D gene is possibly TRBD1 (5 bases). Germline loops: CDR1 SGHRS, CDR2 YFSETQ. CDR3 size: 15 residues. V was clipped by 0 bases and J by 8 bases, with 12 bases between them. The CDR3: CASSLDDRKYSPLHF. The CDR3 DNA is TGCGCCAGCAGCTTGGATGACAGAAAGTATTCACCCCTCCACTTT. Based on the CDR3 plus reference TRBV5-1 and TRBJ1-6, the full variable domain is KAGVTQTPRYLIKTRGQQVTLSCSPISGHRSVSWYQQTPGQGLQFLFEYFSETQRNKGNFPGRFSGRQFSNSRSEMNVSTLELGDSALYLCASSLDDRKYSPLHFGNGTRLTVT.

This clonotype was observed a handful of times. The chain combines TRBV6-4 with TRBJ2-3; TRBD2 agrees at 14 bases. CDR1 is MRHNA, CDR2 SNTAGT, per germline. The length of the CDR3 is 17 residues. Trimming removed 0 bases from V and 1 base from J; junction bases left unmatched: 0. The CDR3 is CASSDSTSGGGTDTQYF. DNA of the CDR3: TGTGCCAGCAGTGACTCGACTAGCGGGGGGGGCACAGATACGCAGTATTTT.

There are a few counts of this clonotype. The chain carries TRBV29-1 and TRBJ2-4, with D unresolved. Germline loops: CDR1 SQVTM, CDR2 ANQGSEA. V shed 3 bases and J shed 8 bases, with 14 bases lying between them. This CDR3 is built from 13 residues. The CDR3 region has the DNA TGCAGCGTTGAGGACCCAAACCAGGACATTCAGTACTTC. Its protein is CSVEDPNQDIQYF.

This clonotype was counted at least ten times. The chain couples TRBV28 to TRBJ1-4, with D possibly matching TRBD1 (6 bases). V gave up 7 bases and J gave up 2 bases, with 14 bases separating them. The CDR3 length is 15 residues. CDR1 is MDHEN and CDR2 is SYDVKM in the germline V gene. CDR3 in amino acids: CASTAGTLTNEKLFF. In nucleotides, the CDR3 is TGTGCCAGCACCGCCGGGACACTTACTAATGAAAAACTGTTTTTT.

This clonotype has only a few counts. The chain recombines TRBV2 with TRBJ1-6; D is uncertain. Trimming removed 6 bases at V and 15 bases at J, with 21 bases between. This CDR3 region has 14 residues. Germline V gene lookup returns CDR1 SNHLY and CDR2 FYNNEI. The CDR3 DNA reads TGTGCCAGCAGCGGACCGGGCACCAGATGGGTCCTCCACTTT. This gives the protein CASSGPGTRWVLHF. The full variable domain, in which reference TRBV2 and TRBJ1-6 provide the parts outside the CDR3, is EPEVTQTPSHQVTQMGQEVILRCVPISNHLYFYWYRQILGQKVEFLVSFYNNEISEKSEIFDDQFSVERPDGSNFTLKIRSTKLEDSAMYFCASSGPGTRWVLHFGNGTRLTVT.

This clonotype was counted many times. V usage is TRBV12-3 or TRBV12-4 and J usage is TRBJ2-5; D is undetermined. V dropped 4 bases and J dropped 0 bases, with 9 bases sitting between them. CDR3 length: 14 residues. The CDR3 nucleotides are TGTGCCAGCAGTTCTGGTTACAACCAAGAGACCCAGTACTTC. Protein: CASSSGYNQETQYF.

The chain employs TRBV9 and TRBJ2-2, with D unclear. Between the trimmed V and J ends, which lost 0 bases and 2 bases, there was a span of 5 bases. The CDR3 spans 14 residues. From germline, CDR1 is SGDLS and CDR2 YYNGEE. The CDR3 region has the DNA TGTGCCAGCAGCGTAGGCCGAAACACCGGGGAGCTGTTTTTT. The encoded protein is CASSVGRNTGELFF.

V is TRBV4-2 and J is TRBJ2-7; D is undetermined. From germline, CDR1 is LGHNA and CDR2 YNFKEQ. CDR3 length: 13 residues. V lost 4 bases and J lost 4, with 11 bases in between. The CDR3 region has the DNA TGTGCCAGCAGCCCTACCGACCTTTACGAGCAGTACTTC. Its translation: CASSPTDLYEQYF.

This clonotype was seen more than once but under ten times. V and J are TRBV11-2 and TRBJ2-7; TRBD1 is a possible D gene (7 bases). Germline V gene lookup returns CDR1 SGHAT and CDR2 FQNNGV. V was clipped by 2 bases and J by 2 bases, with 10 bases between them. This CDR3 contains 14 residues. The CDR3 DNA reads as TGTGCCAGCAGCTTACAGGGGGGTACCTACGAGCAGTACTTC. This codes for CASSLQGGTYEQYF.

This clonotype has more than one count but fewer than ten. The rearrangement uses TRBV5-4 and TRBJ1-4; 10 nucleotides agree with TRBD1. The V gene's germline CDR1 is SGHNT and CDR2 YYREEE (reference sequence). CDR3 length equals 15 residues. V gave up 4 bases and J gave up 7 bases; unmatched junction bases: 7. The CDR3 DNA is TGTGCCAGCAGCGCCCCGGGACAGGGGTCTGAAAAACTGTTTTTT. The encoded protein is CASSAPGQGSEKLFF.

In this sample, this clonotype turned up a few times. This chain joins TRBV28 and TRBJ1-5, with D possibly being TRBD1 (6 bases). The CDR3 sequence is 14 residues long. Trimming cost V 8 bases and J 0 bases, with 11 bases left between them. Germline V gives CDR1 MDHEN, CDR2 SYDVKM. As DNA, the CDR3 is TGTGCCAGCCGGTCAGGGGATAGCAATCAGCCCCAGCATTTT. It codes for CASRSGDSNQPQHF.

The chain couples TRBV3-1 to TRBJ1-1; D is perhaps TRBD1 (5 bases). This CDR3 comprises 15 residues. Germline loops: CDR1 LGHDT, CDR2 YNNKEL (reference sequence). V lost 1 base and J lost 1, with 10 bases in between. CDR3 sequence reads: CASSQVGRENTEAFF. DNA for the CDR3: TGTGCCAGCAGCCAAGTGGGCAGGGAGAACACTGAAGCTTTCTTT.

The chain carries TRBV20-1 and TRBJ2-3; D call uncertain. Germline loops: CDR1 DFQATT, CDR2 SNEGSKA (reference sequence). The CDR3 has 14 amino acids. The DNA for the CDR3 is TGCAGCACGGATCACCTAGGGTCTTCAGATACGCAGTATTTT. It translates to CSTDHLGSSDTQYF.

J is TRBJ2-1 and V is TRBV4-1; D is perhaps TRBD1 or TRBD2 (5 bases each). The germline V and J ends were trimmed by 0 bases and 5 bases, with 14 bases remaining between them. The germline CDR1 and CDR2 sequences are MGHRA and YSYEKL. The length of the CDR3 is 16 residues. CDR3 amino acids: CASSQDPGVGDNEQFF. DNA of the CDR3: TGCGCCAGCAGCCAAGATCCCGGAGTGGGGGACAATGAGCAGTTCTTC.

This clonotype appeared many times. This chain connects TRBV20-1 to TRBJ2-5; 9 bases fit TRBD1. V lost 4 bases and J lost 4; bases outside the gene matches: 13. CDR3 size: 16 residues. Germline assignment: CDR1 DFQATT and CDR2 SNEGSKA (reference sequence). The CDR3: CSATISRDRVLETQYF. CDR3 nucleotides: TGCAGTGCTACAATAAGCCGGGACAGGGTTTTAGAGACCCAGTACTTC.

The table lists this clonotype with a few counts. The genes are TRBV7-8 and TRBJ2-1; TRBD2 agrees at 8 bases. Per the germline V gene, CDR1 is SGHVS and CDR2 is FQNEAQ. CDR3 length equals 14 residues. J was trimmed by 5 bases and V by 5 bases; bases with no gene match: 5. In DNA form, the CDR3 reads TGTGCCAGCAGCCCAACTAGCGGCGACAATGAGCAGTTCTTC. It codes for CASSPTSGDNEQFF.

The rearrangement links TRBV19 to TRBJ2-2; D perhaps matches TRBD1 (6 bases). Trimming removed 7 bases at V and 2 bases at J, with 11 bases between. The CDR3 has 14 amino acids. CDR1 and CDR2 from the germline V gene are LNHDA and SQIVND (reference sequence). Here the CDR3 reads CASTIGTNTGELFF. The CDR3 DNA reads as TGTGCCAGTACAATTGGGACAAACACCGGGGAGCTGTTTTTT.